What follows are 24 T cell receptor beta chains derived from one specimen sequenced in a study of blood T cells in healthy people across ages. Using a J-beta primer mix together with a sample-barcoded 5' primer, a second PCR was run for roughly 6 to 11 cycles. One entry per CDR3 protein results from TCRdb running MiXCR on the 5' RACE reads. This table has about 560,000 distinct CDR3 sequences, around a quarter appearing once. The sample was also linked to a second study, of T cells of mothers and their children.

The specimen was blood. These receptors were obtained from a boy younger than 10 in good health.

The chain couples TRBV25-1 to TRBJ1-1, with D perhaps TRBD1 (5 bases). CDR1 is MGHDK, CDR2 SYGVNS, per germline. The germline V and J ends were trimmed by 6 bases and 1 base, with 12 bases remaining between them. CDR3 length equals 14 residues. The CDR3, as DNA: TGTGCCAGCAGCGACCCCAGGGAGAACACTGAAGCTTTCTTT. Its translation: CASSDPRENTEAFF.

In this sample, this clonotype turned up a few times. The gene calls are TRBV10-3 and TRBJ2-3, with TRBD2 matching 13 bases. Germline V CDR1 and CDR2: ENHRY, SYGVKD. The CDR3 loop spans 15 amino acids. With 11 bases clipped from V and 5 bases from J, the junction kept 10 bases outside the gene matches. This CDR3 is CAAQTSGRAGDTQYF. The CDR3 bases are TGTGCCGCCCAAACTAGCGGGAGGGCCGGAGATACGCAGTATTTT.

The J gene is TRBJ1-3, the V gene TRBV4-1; D remains unclear. Trimming stripped 0 bases from V and 5 bases from J, with 8 bases between. CDR1 and CDR2 from the germline V gene are MGHRA and YSYEKL. There are 14 residues in the CDR3. The CDR3 protein is CASSQDQRRNTIYF. CDR3 coding DNA: TGCGCCAGCAGCCAAGATCAACGGCGAAACACCATATATTTT.

The V call is TRBV27, the J call TRBJ2-7; possible D gene TRBD2, 6 bases. V lost 2 bases and J 4 bases, leaving 15 bases between the germline ends. The CDR3 covers 15 residues. CDR1 and CDR2 from the germline V gene are MNHEY and SMNVEV (reference sequence). CDR3 residues: CASSLSFGGPYEQYF. DNA for the CDR3: TGTGCCAGCAGTTTAAGCTTCGGGGGTCCGTACGAGCAGTACTTC.

The rearrangement links TRBV14 to TRBJ2-7, with TRBD2 identical over 13 bases. Germline V gene lookup returns CDR1 SGHDN and CDR2 FVKESK. The CDR3 contains 14 residues. Unmatched junction bases numbered 3, after V lost 5 bases and J lost 5 bases. CDR3 sequence: CASSTSGGGHEQYF. The DNA for the CDR3 is TGTGCCAGCAGCACTAGCGGGGGGGGCCACGAGCAGTACTTC.

V usage is TRBV12-3 or TRBV12-4 and J usage is TRBJ1-5; 8 bases line up with TRBD1. The CDR3 consists of 15 residues. The ends lost 6 bases at V and 1 base at J; junction bases unmatched: 5. CDR3 residues: CASRPGGGSNQPQHF. The CDR3 region has the DNA TGTGCCAGCAGACCAGGGGGCGGAAGCAATCAGCCCCAGCATTTT.

V is TRBV3-1 and J is TRBJ1-1; tentative D call: TRBD1 (5 bases). This CDR3 is built from 13 residues. Germline V CDR1 and CDR2: LGHDT, YNNKEL (reference sequence). With 3 bases removed from V and 5 bases from J, the gap between germline ends came to 10 bases. The CDR3 is CASSQGVGTEAFF. Written as DNA, the CDR3 is TGTGCCAGCAGCCAGGGGGTTGGAACTGAAGCTTTCTTT.

The genes are TRBV11-2 and TRBJ2-6, with TRBD1 matching over 7 bases. The CDR3 is 16 amino acids. Losses at the gene ends were 7 bases for V and 2 bases for J; bases not matched to a gene: 8. From germline, CDR1 is SGHAT and CDR2 FQNNGV. CDR3 region: CASIQRGRPGANVLTF. The CDR3 DNA is TGTGCCAGCATCCAAAGGGGGCGTCCTGGGGCCAACGTCCTGACTTTC.

The table lists this clonotype with many counts. This chain links TRBV7-9 with TRBJ1-2, with unresolved D. The germline V gene encodes CDR1 SEHNR and CDR2 FQNEAQ (reference sequence). The CDR3 extends over 11 amino acids. Trimming pared 3 bases from V and 3 bases from J, leaving 2 bases between. The chain's CDR3 is CASSLDYGYTF. DNA for the CDR3: TGTGCCAGCAGCTTGGACTATGGCTACACCTTC.

This rearrangement joins TRBV9 to TRBJ2-7; no firm D call. Deletions cut 5 bases from V and 2 bases from J, with 11 bases between. CDR3 length: 13 amino acids. Germline V gene lookup returns CDR1 SGDLS and CDR2 YYNGEE. The CDR3 DNA reads as TGTGCCAGCAGTCCCCCTGAAGCCTACGAGCAGTACTTC. Translated, it gives CASSPPEAYEQYF. Drawing the rest from reference TRBV9 and TRBJ2-7, the complete variable domain is DSGVTQTPKHLITATGQRVTLRCSPRSGDLSVYWYQQSLDQGLQFLIQYYNGEERAKGNILERFSAQQFPDLHSELNLSSLELGDSALYFCASSPPEAYEQYFGPGTRLTVT.

This clonotype was picked up a small number of times. The chain combines TRBV7-9 with TRBJ2-7, with D maybe TRBD2 (5 bases). The CDR3 is 12 residues long. The V gene's germline CDR1 is SEHNR and CDR2 FQNEAQ (reference sequence). The germline V and J ends were trimmed by 1 base and 6 bases, with 7 bases remaining between them. The CDR3 DNA reads TGTGCCAGCAGCTTAGACGGGATCGAGCAGTACTTC. Translating it yields CASSLDGIEQYF. The full variable domain, with the rest looked up from reference TRBV7-9 and TRBJ2-7, is DTGVSQNPRHKITKRGQNVTFRCDPISEHNRLYWYRQTLGQGPEFLTYFQNEAQLEKSRLLSDRFSAERPKGSFSTLEIQRTEQGDSAMYLCASSLDGIEQYFGPGTRLTVT.

This clonotype was recorded a few times. This rearrangement joins TRBV4-3 to TRBJ1-5; D is uncertain. Per germline, CDR1 LGHNA and CDR2 YSLEER. The CDR3 spans 15 residues. Trimming pared 0 bases from V and 4 bases from J, leaving 10 bases between. The CDR3 DNA sequence: TGCGCCAGCAGCCAAGAGGCAGGCGCAAATCAGCCCCAGCATTTT. This codes for CASSQEAGANQPQHF.

This clonotype has just a few counts. This rearrangement joins TRBV27 to TRBJ2-7; TRBD2 might be the D (5 bases). V lost 1 base and J lost 0, with 13 bases in between. The CDR3 has 16 amino acids. Germline values: CDR1 MNHEY, CDR2 SMNVEV (reference sequence). The CDR3 loop is CASSLYGGPDSYEQYF. CDR3 DNA: TGTGCCAGCAGTTTATACGGAGGTCCCGACTCCTACGAGCAGTACTTC.

This clonotype has more than one count but fewer than ten. V gene TRBV7-2 combines with J gene TRBJ2-5, with TRBD2 matching 7 bases. Germline CDR1 is SGHTA and CDR2 is FQGNSA. CDR3 length: 16 residues. V gave up 2 bases and J gave up 1 base; unmatched junction bases: 7. CDR3 DNA sequence: TGTGCCAGCAGCTTAAGTCAGTCTAGCGGCCAAGAGACCCAGTACTTC. This sequence encodes CASSLSQSSGQETQYF.

The rearrangement uses TRBV5-1 and TRBJ2-5; 9 bases are shared with TRBD2. The V and J ends lost 4 bases and 5 bases, in that order; junction bases with no gene match: 9. The germline gives CDR1 SGHRS, CDR2 YFSETQ. CDR3 length: 15 residues. CDR3 sequence: CASSVFSGSGETQYF. The CDR3 DNA sequence: TGCGCCAGCAGCGTTTTTAGCGGGAGTGGGGAGACCCAGTACTTC.

The chain is built from TRBV5-1 and TRBJ1-2; tentatively, D is TRBD1 (6 bases). Trimming removed 7 bases at V and 8 bases at J, with 15 bases between. CDR1 and CDR2 from the germline V gene are SGHRS and YFSETQ. The CDR3 is made up of 12 amino acids. The CDR3 region is CASGPGAGGYTF. CDR3 DNA: TGCGCCAGCGGCCCAGGGGCCGGAGGCTACACCTTC. Full variable domain (rest looked up from reference TRBV5-1 and TRBJ1-2): KAGVTQTPRYLIKTRGQQVTLSCSPISGHRSVSWYQQTPGQGLQFLFEYFSETQRNKGNFPGRFSGRQFSNSRSEMNVSTLELGDSALYLCASGPGAGGYTFGSGTRLTVV.

This chain links TRBV7-8 with TRBJ2-5; TRBD1 aligns across 12 bases. The J call may be mistaken, given a closer DNA end match to TRBJ2-7. The CDR3 covers 15 residues. The germline CDR1 and CDR2 sequences are SGHVS and FQNEAQ. The CDR3 DNA sequence: TGTGCCAGCAGCGCGGGACAGGGGGCGGGATACGAGCAGTACTTC. Protein sequence: CASSAGQGAGYEQYF.

This clonotype was detected a few times. CDR3 nucleotides: TGTGCCAGCAGCGAGGGGACTAGCGGGCTCAAGGAGCAGTACTTC. Its translation is CASSEGTSGLKEQYF. V and J are TRBV3-1 and TRBJ2-5, with 12 positions matching TRBD2. Germline CDR1 reads LGHDT; CDR2 reads YNNKEL (reference sequence). The CDR3 extends over 15 amino acids. The junction had 12 bases not matched to a gene; V was cut back by 5 bases and J by 11 bases.

The V call is TRBV6-2 or TRBV6-3, the J call TRBJ2-7; D is perhaps TRBD2 (5 bases). This CDR3 is 14 amino acids long. Germline V gene lookup returns CDR1 MNHEY and CDR2 SVGEGT. V lost 6 bases and J 2 bases, leaving 14 bases between the germline ends. Written as DNA, the CDR3 is TGTGCCAGCAGCCTTCGTCGAGGGACCTACGAGCAGTACGTC. This sequence encodes CASSLRRGTYEQYV.

V and J are TRBV20-1 and TRBJ2-2, with 9 bases fitting TRBD2. The CDR3 extends over 15 amino acids. V lost 3 bases, J lost 2 bases, and 4 bases stayed unmatched. Germline-derived CDR1 and CDR2 are DFQATT and SNEGSKA (reference sequence). CDR3 residues: CSASASGVNTGELFF. For the CDR3, the DNA is TGCAGTGCTAGCGCTAGCGGGGTCAACACCGGGGAGCTGTTTTTT.

The gene calls are TRBV10-3 and TRBJ1-1, with D tentatively TRBD1 (5 bases). V lost 6 bases, J lost 0 bases, and 8 bases lay in between. The CDR3 runs 13 residues. Germline V lookup: CDR1 ENHRY, CDR2 SYGVKD. CDR3 coding DNA: TGTGCCATCAGACAGGATTTGAACACTGAAGCTTTCTTT. It encodes CAIRQDLNTEAFF.

The chain recombines TRBV5-1 with TRBJ2-5; D may be TRBD1 or TRBD2 (5 bases each). The DNA end lines up better with TRBJ2-7; the J call may be wrong. The length of the CDR3 is 14 residues. Per germline, CDR1 SGHRS and CDR2 YFSETQ. CDR3 amino acids: CASSTWDGTYEQYF. In nucleotides, the CDR3 is TGCGCCAGCAGCACCTGGGACGGTACCTACGAGCAGTACTTC.

The chain recombines TRBV20-1 with TRBJ2-1; 10 bases are a match to TRBD2. V trimming: 5 bases; J trimming: 4 bases; junction bases outside the gene matches: 11. Germline loops: CDR1 DFQATT, CDR2 SNEGSKA (reference sequence). The CDR3 length is 16 residues. CDR3: CSALRSSGSKYNEQFF. Here the CDR3 DNA reads TGCAGTGCTCTCAGGTCTAGCGGGAGTAAGTACAATGAGCAGTTCTTC.

The CDR3 is CASSQQIGTGETQYF. CDR3 nucleotides: TGTGCCAGCAGCCAACAAATAGGGACTGGAGAGACCCAGTACTTC. The rearrangement links TRBV14 to TRBJ2-5; TRBD2 is a possible D gene (6 bases). Germline V gene lookup returns CDR1 SGHDN and CDR2 FVKESK. V was pared by 2 bases and J by 4 bases, with 14 bases between. The CDR3 is 15 residues long. Looking up the rest from reference TRBV14 and TRBJ2-5 gives the full variable domain: EAGVTQFPSHSVIEKGQTVTLRCDPISGHDNLYWYRRVMGKEIKFLLHFVKESKQDESGMPNNRFLAERTGGTYSTLKVQPAELEDSGVYFCASSQQIGTGETQYFGPGTRLLVL.